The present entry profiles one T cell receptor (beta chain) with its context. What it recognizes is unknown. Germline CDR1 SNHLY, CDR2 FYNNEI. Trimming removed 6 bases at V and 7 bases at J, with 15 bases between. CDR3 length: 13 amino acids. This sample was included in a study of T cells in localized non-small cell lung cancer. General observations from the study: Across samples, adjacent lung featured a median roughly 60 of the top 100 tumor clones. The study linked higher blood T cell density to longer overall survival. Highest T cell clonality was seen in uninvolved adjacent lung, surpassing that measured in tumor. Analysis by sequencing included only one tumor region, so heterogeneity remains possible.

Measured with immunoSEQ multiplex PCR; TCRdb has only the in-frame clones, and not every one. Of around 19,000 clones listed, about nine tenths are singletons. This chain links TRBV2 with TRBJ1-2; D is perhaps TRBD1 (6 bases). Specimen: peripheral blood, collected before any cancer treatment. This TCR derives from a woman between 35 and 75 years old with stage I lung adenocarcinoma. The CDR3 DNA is TGTGCCAGCAGCACAGGGCTCGCGGGTGGCTACACCTTC. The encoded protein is CASSTGLAGGYTF.